This entry is about one T cell receptor (beta chain). Here immunoSEQ multiplex PCR was the method, and the copy in TCRdb shows in-frame clones only, minus some. This repertoire shows some 120,000 clones, 85% to 95% found once; its top ten account for 6.2%. The data stem from a study of T cell changes during pregnancy in multiple sclerosis. The CDR3 is 16 residues long. Germline assignment: CDR1 SGHTA and CDR2 FQGNSA. The trim removed 0 bases at V and 2 bases at J, leaving 2 bases unmatched. V is TRBV7-2 and J is TRBJ2-1; 9 bases are a match to TRBD1. This clonotype originated in a female donor with multiple sclerosis, enrolled in a pregnancy study. The specimen was peripheral blood, collected before pregnancy. CDR3 in amino acids: CASSLADRGPYNEQFF. CDR3 bases: TGTGCCAGCAGCTTAGCGGACAGGGGACCCTACAATGAGCAGTTCTTC.